These 8 T cell receptor beta chains share one sample of origin, sequenced in a study of identical twins. TCRdb used MiXCR to reprocess the 5' RACE reads, holding one entry per CDR3 protein. The sample comprises about 530,000 distinct CDR3 sequences, roughly 15% of which are singletons, and around 0.48% rests with the top ten. These data are also associated with another study on yellow fever vaccine responses in identical twins.

Material: CD4+ T cells sorted from blood. The source of these receptors is a young woman in good health.

The chain uses TRBV2 and TRBJ1-1; tentatively, D is TRBD1 (6 bases). Germline V gene lookup returns CDR1 SNHLY and CDR2 FYNNEI. The V end lost 11 bases, the J end lost 1 base, and 17 bases lay between the germline ends. There are 14 residues in the CDR3. This chain's CDR3 is CASSGASRNTEAFF. CDR3 nucleotides: TGTGCCTCATCGGGGGCGAGCAGGAACACTGAAGCTTTCTTT.

This clonotype was detected a few times. This chain links TRBV20-1 with TRBJ2-2, with a weak D call TRBD2 (5 bases). The CDR3 length is 14 residues. Germline CDR1 DFQATT, CDR2 SNEGSKA (reference sequence). The V end was cut by 6 bases, the J end by 5 bases, with 16 bases between. The CDR3 DNA sequence: TGCAGTGCCGTAGAAGGGAGCGGAACCGGGGAGCTGTTTTTT. The encoded protein is CSAVEGSGTGELFF.

The rearrangement links TRBV19 to TRBJ1-4, with 7 bases identical to TRBD1. This CDR3 has 15 amino acids. V lost 3 bases and J lost 11; bases outside the gene matches: 12. Germline loops: CDR1 LNHDA, CDR2 SQIVND (reference sequence). CDR3 loop: CASSMGDREPFKLFF. As DNA, the CDR3 is TGTGCCAGTAGTATGGGGGACAGAGAACCCTTCAAACTGTTTTTT. Based on the CDR3 plus reference TRBV19 and TRBJ1-4, the full variable domain is DGGITQSPKYLFRKEGQNVTLSCEQNLNHDAMYWYRQDPGQGLRLIYYSQIVNDFQKGDIAEGYSVSREKKESFPLTVTSAQKNPTAFYLCASSMGDREPFKLFFGSGTQLSVL.

This sequence joins TRBV9 and TRBJ2-1, with D possibly TRBD1 on 6 matching bases. The CDR3 is made up of 14 amino acids. Trimming took off 0 bases at V and 4 bases at J, with 8 bases between the two ends. The germline V gene has CDR1 SGDLS and CDR2 YYNGEE. CDR3 sequence reads: CASSVEGQYNEQFF. The CDR3 DNA reads as TGTGCCAGCAGCGTAGAAGGACAGTACAATGAGCAGTTCTTC.

The J gene is TRBJ2-3, the V gene TRBV5-6, with D unclear. Per germline, CDR1 SGHDT and CDR2 YYEEEE. V was trimmed by 4 bases and J by 1 base, leaving 10 bases between them. The CDR3 loop spans 14 amino acids. CDR3 sequence (DNA): TGTGCCAGCAGCCCGAACGGCGGCACAGATACGCAGTATTTT. Translating it yields CASSPNGGTDTQYF. Together with reference TRBV5-6 and TRBJ2-3, the CDR3 gives the full variable domain: DAGVTQSPTHLIKTRGQQVTLRCSPKSGHDTVSWYQQALGQGPQFIFQYYEEEERQRGNFPDRFSGHQFPNYSSELNVNALLLGDSALYLCASSPNGGTDTQYFGPGTRLTVL.

This clonotype turned up a few times. The chain joins TRBV12-3 or TRBV12-4 to TRBJ2-3, with TRBD2 matching over 7 bases. J was trimmed by 4 bases and V by 8 bases; bases with no gene match: 9. This CDR3 region has 14 residues. This CDR3 reads CASGGGTPADTQYF. As DNA, the CDR3 is TGTGCCAGCGGGGGAGGGACCCCGGCAGATACGCAGTATTTT.

The V gene is TRBV20-1, the J gene TRBJ2-1, with 11 bases matching TRBD2. The V gene's germline CDR1 is DFQATT and CDR2 SNEGSKA (reference sequence). Losses at the gene ends were 0 bases for V and 9 bases for J; bases not matched to a gene: 7. CDR3 size: 15 residues. CDR3 protein: CSAREGLAGLGEQFF. Here the CDR3 DNA reads TGCAGTGCTAGAGAAGGACTAGCGGGCCTTGGTGAGCAGTTCTTC.

The genes are TRBV4-1 and TRBJ2-1; 8 bases are shared with TRBD2. The germline V gene encodes CDR1 MGHRA and CDR2 YSYEKL. V shed 0 bases, J shed 9 bases, and the junction held 10 bases outside the gene matches. CDR3 length: 16 residues. In DNA, the CDR3 is TGCGCCAGCAGCCAAGACGCCGGGACTAGTTTTATTGAGCAGTTCTTC. Amino acid sequence: CASSQDAGTSFIEQFF.